A selection of T cell receptor beta chains follows, all from one sample in a study of T cell changes during pregnancy in multiple sclerosis. Assay used: immunoSEQ multiplex PCR; TCRdb lists only in-frame clones, some missing. The profile shows around 70,000 clones, about 91% of them singletons. Sample: peripheral blood, taken after pregnancy. Every receptor here comes from a female donor with multiple sclerosis, enrolled in a pregnancy study. The CDR3 runs from the conserved cysteine through the conserved F or W. Each record gives: clone size, V gene, J gene, CDR3 protein. Only some rows state a clone size, as once, few, many or a class for expanded clones.

size: .; V: TRBV11-2; J: TRBJ2-7; CDR3: CASSIDRGAYEQYF
size: .; V: TRBV27; J: TRBJ2-7; CDR3: CASSLTAGSEQYF
size: .; V: TRBV4-2; J: TRBJ2-1; CDR3: CASSPLAVNEQFF
size: .; V: TRBV11-2; J: TRBJ2-7; CDR3: CASSLDLLAGKRYEQYF
size: .; V: TRBV5-1; J: TRBJ2-5; CDR3: CASSGGGQETQYF
size: .; V: TRBV5-4; J: TRBJ2-5; CDR3: CASSLGPAAEETQYF
size: .; V: TRBV28; J: TRBJ1-3; CDR3: CASRSPGQGNTIYF
size: .; V: TRBV4-1; J: TRBJ2-6; CDR3: CASSQEGNDVLTF
size: .; V: TRBV7-2; J: TRBJ1-3; CDR3: CASSPGGKAGNTIYF
size: .; V: TRBV7-9; J: TRBJ1-1; CDR3: CASTNGQGEAFF
size: .; V: TRBV11-2; J: TRBJ1-1; CDR3: CASSLDGGYNEAFF
size: .; V: TRBV7-2; J: TRBJ2-7; CDR3: CASSLVPAGGPDEQYF
size: once; V: TRBV30; J: TRBJ2-1; CDR3: CAYQGGETSYNEQFF
size: .; V: TRBV9; J: TRBJ2-3; CDR3: CASSGGLAATDTQYF
size: once; V: TRBV28; J: TRBJ2-5; CDR3: CASSQGLADSWEETQYF
size: .; V: TRBV6-1; J: TRBJ1-2; CDR3: CASSGRQGGGYGYTF
size: .; V: TRBV5-1; J: TRBJ2-2; CDR3: CARHPRTSGPRELFF
size: .; V: TRBV10-3; J: TRBJ2-3; CDR3: CAISDQTTDTQYF
size: .; V: TRBV29-1; J: TRBJ2-2; CDR3: CSVWTGLGELFF
size: once; V: TRBV19; J: TRBJ2-1; CDR3: CASSITSGDIYNEQFF
size: .; V: TRBV7-6; J: TRBJ2-1; CDR3: CASSRDSRGLSYNEQFF
size: .; V: TRBV11-2; J: TRBJ1-2; CDR3: CASSPGGRSPTYGYTF
size: .; V: TRBV6-6; J: TRBJ2-2; CDR3: CASSYWLGGATGELFF
size: .; V: TRBV29-1; J: TRBJ2-2; CDR3: CSALNGLRDTGELFF
size: .; V: TRBV5-1; J: TRBJ2-3; CDR3: CASTPLGQSTDTQYF
size: .; V: TRBV2; J: TRBJ2-7; CDR3: CASSTGTGNEQYF
size: .; V: TRBV6-1; J: TRBJ1-5; CDR3: CASKAALQGGQPQHF
size: .; V: TRBV7-9; J: TRBJ2-7; CDR3: CASSLQQGVSTYEQYF